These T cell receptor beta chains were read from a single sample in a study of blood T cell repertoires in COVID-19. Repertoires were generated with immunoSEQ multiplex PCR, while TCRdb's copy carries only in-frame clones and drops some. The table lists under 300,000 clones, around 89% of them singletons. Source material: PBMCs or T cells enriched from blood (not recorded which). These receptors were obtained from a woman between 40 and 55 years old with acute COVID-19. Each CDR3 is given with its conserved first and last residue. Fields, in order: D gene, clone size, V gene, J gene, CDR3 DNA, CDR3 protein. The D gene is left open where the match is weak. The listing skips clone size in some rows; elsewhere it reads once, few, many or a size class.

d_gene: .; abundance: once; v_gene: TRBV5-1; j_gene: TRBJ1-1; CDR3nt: TGCGCCAGCAGTCTGGACAAGGAAGCTTTCTTT; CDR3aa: CASSLDKEAFF
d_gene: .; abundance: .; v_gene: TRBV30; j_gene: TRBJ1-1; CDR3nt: TGTGCCTGGAGTGTTGGGGGCCGGGGCACTGAAGCTTTCTTT; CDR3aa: CAWSVGGRGTEAFF
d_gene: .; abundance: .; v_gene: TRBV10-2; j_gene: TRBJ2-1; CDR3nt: TGCGCCACCGAGGCCGGAAGTCTCTACAATGAGCAGTTCTTC; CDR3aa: CATEAGSLYNEQFF
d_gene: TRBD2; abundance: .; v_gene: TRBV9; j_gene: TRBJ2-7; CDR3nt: TGTGCCAGCAGCCCCAGCGGGGGGCATGACGAGCAGTACTTC; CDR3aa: CASSPSGGHDEQYF
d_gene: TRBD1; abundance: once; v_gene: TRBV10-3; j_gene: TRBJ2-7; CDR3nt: TGTGCCATCAGTGAAGGACAGGGATCCTACGAGCAGTACTTC; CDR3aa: CAISEGQGSYEQYF
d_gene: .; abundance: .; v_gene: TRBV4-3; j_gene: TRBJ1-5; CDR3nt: TGCGCCAGCAGCCATAGGTGGAGGAGCAATCAGCCCCAGCATTTT; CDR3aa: CASSHRWRSNQPQHF
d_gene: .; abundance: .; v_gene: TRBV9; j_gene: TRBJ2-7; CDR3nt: TGTGCCAGCAGCGTAGGGTTGGGGGGAAACTACGAGCAGTACTTC; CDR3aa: CASSVGLGGNYEQYF
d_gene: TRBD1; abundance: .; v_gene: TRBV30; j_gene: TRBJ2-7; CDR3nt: TGTGCCTGGAGTGGAAAACGGGACAGTCTCTACGAGCAGTACTTC; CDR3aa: CAWSGKRDSLYEQYF
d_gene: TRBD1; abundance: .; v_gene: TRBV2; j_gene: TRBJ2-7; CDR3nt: TGTGCCAGTACAGGGGGCTATCCCTACGAGCAGTACTTC; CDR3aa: CASTGGYPYEQYF
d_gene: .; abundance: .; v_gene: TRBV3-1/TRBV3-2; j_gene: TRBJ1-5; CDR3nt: TGTGCCAGCAGCCAAGGCGGGTTAGGTGGCAATCAGCCCCAGCATTTT; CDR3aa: CASSQGGLGGNQPQHF
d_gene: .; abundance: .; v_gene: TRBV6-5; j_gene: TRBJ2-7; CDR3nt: TGTGCCAGCAGTTATAGTAACTGGCAGCTAGCCTACGAGCAGTACTTC; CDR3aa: CASSYSNWQLAYEQYF
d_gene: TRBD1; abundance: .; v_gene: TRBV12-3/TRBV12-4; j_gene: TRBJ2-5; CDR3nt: TGTGCCAGCAGTTTAACAGGGGCGGAGACCCAGTACTTC; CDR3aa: CASSLTGAETQYF
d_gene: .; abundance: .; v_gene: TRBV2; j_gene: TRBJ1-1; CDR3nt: TGTGCCAGCTCGAGCGCAGGGGTTGTCAAGAACACTGAAGCTTTCTTT; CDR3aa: CASSSAGVVKNTEAFF
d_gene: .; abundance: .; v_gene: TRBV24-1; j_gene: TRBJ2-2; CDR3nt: TGTGCCACCAGCACGGGATATCGGGAGCTGTTTTTT; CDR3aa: CATSTGYRELFF
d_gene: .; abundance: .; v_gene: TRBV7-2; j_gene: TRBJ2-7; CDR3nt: TGTGCCAGCAGCTTGAGCCGGGGGTCCCCCGAGCAGTACTTC; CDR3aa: CASSLSRGSPEQYF
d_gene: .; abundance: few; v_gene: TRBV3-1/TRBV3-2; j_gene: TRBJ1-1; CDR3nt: TGTGCCAGCAGCCAAGCTACGAGGGCGAACACTGAAGCTTTCTTT; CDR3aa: CASSQATRANTEAFF
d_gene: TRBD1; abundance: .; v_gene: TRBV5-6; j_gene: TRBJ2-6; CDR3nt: TGTGCCAGCAGCTTGGGAGGGGGCCCTGGGGCCAACGTCCTGACTTTC; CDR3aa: CASSLGGGPGANVLTF